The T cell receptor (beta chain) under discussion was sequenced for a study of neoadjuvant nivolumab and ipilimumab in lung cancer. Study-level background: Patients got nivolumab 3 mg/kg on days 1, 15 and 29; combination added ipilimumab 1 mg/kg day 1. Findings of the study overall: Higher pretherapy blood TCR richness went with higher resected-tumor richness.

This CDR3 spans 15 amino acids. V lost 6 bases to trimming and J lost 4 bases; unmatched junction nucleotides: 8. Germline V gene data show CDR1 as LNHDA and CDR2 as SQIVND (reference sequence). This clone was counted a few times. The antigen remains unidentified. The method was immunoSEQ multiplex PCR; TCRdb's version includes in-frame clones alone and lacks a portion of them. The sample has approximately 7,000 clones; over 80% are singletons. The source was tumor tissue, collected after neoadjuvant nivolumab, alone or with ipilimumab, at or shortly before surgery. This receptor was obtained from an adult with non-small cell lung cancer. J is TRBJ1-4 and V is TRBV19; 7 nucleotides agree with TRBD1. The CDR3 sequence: CASRREDRSNEKLFF. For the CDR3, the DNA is TGTGCCAGTAGGCGCGAGGACAGGAGTAATGAAAAACTGTTTTTT.